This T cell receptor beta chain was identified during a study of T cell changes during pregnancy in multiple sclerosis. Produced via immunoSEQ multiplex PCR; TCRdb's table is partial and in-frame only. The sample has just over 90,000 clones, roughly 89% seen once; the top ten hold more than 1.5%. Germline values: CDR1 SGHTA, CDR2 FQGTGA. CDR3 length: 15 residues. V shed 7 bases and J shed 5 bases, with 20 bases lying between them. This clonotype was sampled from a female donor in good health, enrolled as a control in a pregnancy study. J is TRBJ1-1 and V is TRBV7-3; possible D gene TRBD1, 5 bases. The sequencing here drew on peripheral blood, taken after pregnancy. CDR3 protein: CASTPPLGKGTEAFF. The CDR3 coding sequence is TGTGCCAGCACCCCTCCGCTGGGGAAGGGGACTGAAGCTTTCTTT.